Listed below are T cell receptor beta chains from one sample, sequenced in a study of T cell changes during pregnancy in multiple sclerosis. The repertoire was sequenced with immunoSEQ multiplex PCR; TCRdb's copy has only in-frame clones and lacks some. The table has around 50,000 clones, around 90% seen once; the top ten hold roughly 0.6%. Sequences were derived from CD4+ T cells from peripheral blood mononuclear cells, sampled after pregnancy. Every receptor here comes from a female donor in good health, enrolled as a control in a pregnancy study. CDR3s include the opening cysteine and the closing phenylalanine or tryptophan. The order of the fields is J gene, clone size, D gene, V gene, CDR3 protein, CDR3 DNA. A D gene is named only where the DNA matches it firmly. Clone size is not always given. Where it is, it says once, few, many or a class for expanded clones.

TRBJ1-1 | . | TRBD1 | TRBV6-1 | CASSEVQGWTEAFF | TGTGCCAGCAGTGAAGTACAGGGGTGGACTGAAGCTTTCTTT
TRBJ2-2 | . | . | TRBV7-9 | CASSPYTANTGELFF | TGTGCCAGCAGCCCATACACCGCGAACACCGGGGAGCTGTTTTTT
TRBJ1-1 | . | . | TRBV6-6 | CASTPSTEAFF | TGTGCCAGCACCCCCTCGACTGAAGCTTTCTTT
TRBJ2-7 | once | . | TRBV5-5 | CASRQAGAAEQYF | TGTGCCAGCAGACAGGCTGGGGCTGCCGAGCAGTACTTC
TRBJ1-2 | . | . | TRBV2 | CASRYVGAPYGYTF | TGTGCCAGCCGATATGTAGGGGCACCCTATGGCTACACCTTC
TRBJ2-5 | once | . | TRBV5-4 | CASSTPQATQYF | TGTGCCAGCAGCACACCACAGGCGACCCAGTACTTC
TRBJ2-7 | . | TRBD1 | TRBV5-1 | CASRQQGSSYEQYF | TGCGCCAGCAGACAACAGGGGAGCTCCTACGAGCAGTACTTC
TRBJ2-5 | . | TRBD2 | TRBV28 | CASSLLGLAGRRETQYF | TGTGCCAGCAGTTTACTAGGACTAGCGGGACGGAGGGAGACCCAGTACTTC
TRBJ2-1 | . | TRBD2 | TRBV4-2 | CASSQGAGLAGYNEQFF | TGTGCCAGCAGCCAAGGGGCGGGGCTAGCGGGGTACAATGAGCAGTTCTTC
TRBJ2-2 | . | . | TRBV2 | CASRAVGTYTGELFF | TGTGCCAGCAGGGCAGTAGGGACATATACCGGGGAGCTGTTTTTT
TRBJ1-2 | . | TRBD1 | TRBV9 | CASSKDRVNYGYTF | TGTGCCAGCAGCAAGGACAGGGTGAACTATGGCTACACCTTC
TRBJ1-2 | . | . | TRBV5-1 | CASSLVSGDGYTF | TGCGCCAGCAGCTTGGTTTCGGGAGATGGCTACACCTTC
TRBJ2-3 | . | TRBD2 | TRBV7-9 | CASSLAGGPGTDTQYF | TGTGCCAGCAGCTTAGCGGGAGGGCCCGGCACAGATACGCAGTATTTT
TRBJ2-7 | once | TRBD1 | TRBV6-4 | CASAGTGRYEQYF | TGTGCCAGCGCCGGGACAGGGAGGTACGAGCAGTACTTC
TRBJ1-3 | . | . | TRBV9 | CASSVEARADAGNTIYF | TGTGCCAGCAGCGTAGAAGCGAGGGCAGACGCTGGAAACACCATATATTTT
TRBJ1-5 | . | TRBD1 | TRBV7-2 | CASSLSGGSNQPQHF | TGTGCCAGCAGCTTATCAGGGGGGAGCAATCAGCCCCAGCATTTT
TRBJ2-5 | . | TRBD2 | TRBV7-6 | CASSSRTSGRTETQYF | TGTGCCAGCAGCTCCCGGACTAGCGGGAGGACAGAGACCCAGTACTTC
TRBJ2-1 | . | . | TRBV6-1 | CASSVPRLYNEQFF | TGTGCCAGCAGTGTTCCGCGGCTATACAATGAGCAGTTCTTC
TRBJ1-2 | . | . | TRBV5-1 | CASSARDTLASGYTF | TGCGCCAGCAGCGCCCGGGACACCCTCGCGAGTGGCTACACCTTC
TRBJ2-4 | . | TRBD1 | TRBV5-6 | CASSPVQGALGKNIQYF | TGTGCCAGCAGCCCTGTACAGGGGGCGCTCGGGAAAAACATTCAGTACTTC
TRBJ2-7 | . | . | TRBV29-1 | CSVDRQGSYEQYF | TGCAGCGTTGACAGGCAGGGTTCCTACGAGCAGTACTTC
TRBJ1-1 | . | TRBD1 | TRBV11-2 | CASSRGQGARGSEAFF | TGTGCCAGCAGCCGCGGACAGGGGGCGCGGGGGTCTGAAGCTTTCTTT
TRBJ2-5 | once | TRBD2 | TRBV6-5 | CASSYLGRASETQYF | TGTGCCAGCAGTTACCTCGGGAGGGCCTCTGAGACCCAGTACTTC
TRBJ2-7 | . | TRBD1 | TRBV6-5 | CASRRPGQSPYEQYF | TGTGCCAGCAGGCGTCCGGGACAGAGTCCCTACGAGCAGTACTTC
TRBJ2-2 | . | . | TRBV14 | CASSQAGGNTGELFF | TGTGCCAGCAGCCAAGCCGGGGGAAACACCGGGGAGCTGTTTTTT
TRBJ2-7 | . | TRBD2 | TRBV7-7 | CASSLEAGDEQYF | TGTGCTAGCAGCTTAGAGGCGGGGGACGAGCAGTACTTC
TRBJ2-5 | . | . | TRBV6-6 | CASSRRGFDETQYF | TGTGCCAGCAGTCGGAGAGGTTTCGACGAGACCCAGTACTTC
TRBJ2-3 | . | TRBD1 | TRBV29-1 | CSVAQGSTDTQYF | TGCAGCGTTGCACAGGGGAGCACAGATACGCAGTATTTT
TRBJ1-4 | . | . | TRBV6-5 | CASSYSGQPRNEKLFF | TGTGCCAGCAGTTACTCGGGCCAGCCCCGTAATGAAAAACTGTTTTTT
TRBJ1-1 | . | . | TRBV7-9 | CASSLGGALVTEAFF | TGTGCCAGCAGCTTAGGGGGCGCGCTGGTCACTGAAGCTTTCTTT
TRBJ1-2 | . | TRBD1 | TRBV5-5 | CASSRDRDYGYTF | TGTGCCAGCAGCAGAGACAGGGACTATGGCTACACCTTC
TRBJ2-2 | . | TRBD1 | TRBV9 | CASSYRQGPGELFF | TGTGCCAGCAGCTACCGACAGGGCCCCGGGGAGCTGTTTTTT
TRBJ1-2 | once | . | TRBV28 | CASSLRRDYGYTF | TGTGCCAGCAGTTTACGACGGGATTATGGCTACACCTTC
TRBJ2-7 | . | TRBD2 | TRBV13 | CASSLLGLAGKSYEQYF | TGTGCCAGCAGCTTATTAGGGCTAGCGGGGAAATCCTACGAGCAGTACTTC
TRBJ2-1 | . | . | TRBV5-1 | CASSLGGAGNHNEQFF | TGCGCCAGCAGCCTGGGGGGTGCGGGAAACCACAATGAGCAGTTCTTC
TRBJ2-5 | . | . | TRBV4-2 | CASSQGRGVTQYF | TGTGCCAGCAGCCAAGGGCGGGGAGTAACCCAGTACTTC
TRBJ2-3 | . | TRBD2 | TRBV5-1 | CASSLGVSSGGVTDTQYF | TGCGCCAGCAGCTTGGGGGTTTCGAGCGGGGGAGTGACAGATACGCAGTATTTT
TRBJ2-7 | . | TRBD1 | TRBV19 | CASSRAMGTGDDEQYF | TGTGCCAGTAGTAGGGCGATGGGGACAGGGGACGACGAGCAGTACTTC
TRBJ2-1 | . | TRBD2 | TRBV7-8 | CASSLLGSGVYNEQFF | TGTGCCAGCAGCTTATTGGGTAGCGGGGTATACAATGAGCAGTTCTTC
TRBJ2-3 | . | TRBD2 | TRBV5-4 | CASTIAGRTDTQYF | TGTGCCAGCACAATAGCGGGGCGCACAGATACGCAGTATTTT
TRBJ2-1 | . | . | TRBV5-6 | CASSLAGGVYNEQFF | TGTGCCAGCAGTCTCGCCGGGGGTGTATACAATGAGCAGTTCTTC
TRBJ1-5 | . | TRBD1 | TRBV28 | CASSFLKGWGLGQGFYSNQPQHF | TGTGCCAGCAGTTTTTTGAAGGGATGGGGTCTCGGACAGGGGTTCTATAGCAATCAGCCCCAGCATTTT
TRBJ2-6 | . | . | TRBV28 | CASRPGTNVLTF | TGTGCCAGCAGACCGGGGACCAACGTCCTGACTTTC
TRBJ2-7 | . | . | TRBV6-5 | CASSRGGAEYF | TGTGCCAGCAGTCGAGGAGGGGCCGAGTACTTC
TRBJ2-1 | . | TRBD2 | TRBV5-1 | CASSLVRGAGDYNEQFF | TGCGCCAGCAGCTTGGTCCGTGGGGCGGGAGATTACAATGAGCAGTTCTTC
TRBJ1-1 | . | . | TRBV7-2 | CASSLDAGRTEAFF | TGTGCCAGCAGCTTAGATGCGGGGCGTACTGAAGCTTTCTTT
TRBJ2-3 | . | TRBD2 | TRBV11-2 | CASSFLAGGPGDTQYF | TGTGCCAGCAGCTTCTTGGCGGGAGGGCCCGGGGATACGCAGTATTTT
TRBJ2-1 | . | . | TRBV19 | CASRTDRSSYNEQFF | TGTGCCAGTAGGACCGACCGGAGCTCCTACAATGAGCAGTTCTTC
TRBJ2-1 | . | TRBD2 | TRBV28 | CASSPHRALRLAGVREQFF | TGTGCCAGCAGTCCACACCGGGCCCTCAGACTAGCGGGAGTAAGGGAGCAGTTCTTC
TRBJ1-4 | . | . | TRBV28 | CASSPPGGRNEKLFF | TGTGCCAGCAGCCCCCCCGGGGGGCGAAATGAAAAACTGTTTTTT
TRBJ2-7 | . | TRBD2 | TRBV6-5 | CASSPGTSGWYEQYF | TGTGCCAGCAGCCCCGGGACTAGCGGGTGGTACGAGCAGTACTTC
TRBJ2-3 | . | TRBD2 | TRBV4-2 | CASSQDSASGDYTQYF | TGTGCCAGCAGCCAAGATTCGGCTAGCGGGGATTATACGCAGTATTTT
TRBJ2-7 | . | . | TRBV6-1 | CASSEWVGGALRGQYF | TGTGCCAGCAGTGAATGGGTTGGCGGAGCTCTACGAGGGCAGTACTTC
TRBJ2-2 | . | TRBD1 | TRBV7-3 | CASSLFPGGASNTGELFF | TGTGCCAGCAGCTTATTTCCAGGGGGCGCCTCGAACACCGGGGAGCTGTTTTTT
TRBJ2-1 | . | TRBD2 | TRBV7-2 | CASSLHGRGTTKNNEQFF | TGTGCCAGCAGCTTACACGGGCGGGGGACTACCAAGAACAATGAGCAGTTCTTC
TRBJ2-1 | . | TRBD2 | TRBV7-9 | CASSPYPRGGINEQFF | TGTGCCAGCAGCCCTTACCCGCGGGGGGGGATAAATGAGCAGTTCTTC
TRBJ2-7 | . | TRBD1 | TRBV19 | CASSIRGQGGGQYF | TGTGCCAGTAGTATAAGGGGACAGGGGGGAGGGCAGTACTTC
TRBJ1-1 | . | . | TRBV27 | CASRPRTVTEAFF | TGTGCCAGCAGACCCCGGACAGTGACTGAAGCTTTCTTT